This is a list of T cell receptor beta chains from one sample in a study of control samples from healthy donors and cancer patients. Sequenced by immunoSEQ multiplex PCR; TCRdb stores in-frame clones only, minus some. This sample has roughly 120,000 clones, with 93% found just once. Sequencing was performed on blood. The receptors come from a young man in good health. Both conserved end residues are part of each CDR3. The D gene is left open where the match is weak. A clone size is listed for some rows: how often the clone was seen (once, few, many), or a class if it is expanded.

>16|TRBJ2-1|-|-|TRBV6-6
CASRRGSSWGYNEQFF
TGTGCCAGCAGGAGGGGGAGTAGCTGGGGTTACAATGAGCAGTTCTTC
>17|TRBJ1-2|-|-|TRBV3-1/TRBV3-2
CASSQDRPSRGADGYTF
TGTGCCAGCAGCCAAGATCGGCCCTCCCGGGGCGCGGATGGCTACACCTTC
>13|TRBJ2-1|-|once|TRBV28
CASRVLPYNEQFF
TGTGCCAGCAGAGTACTACCCTACAATGAGCAGTTCTTC
>17|TRBJ2-3|TRBD2|-|TRBV6-2/TRBV6-3
CASSYSLFGGSTDTQYF
TGTGCCAGCAGTTACTCGCTTTTCGGGGGGTCCACAGATACGCAGTATTTT
>13|TRBJ1-2|-|-|TRBV9
CASSRDELDGYTF
TGTGCCAGCAGTAGAGACGAGCTCGATGGCTACACCTTC
>13|TRBJ1-5|-|-|TRBV6-5
CASTDRRWGPQHF
TGTGCCAGCACCGACCGACGTTGGGGACCCCAGCATTTT
>16|TRBJ1-1|-|-|TRBV5-6
CASSLSGAFMNTEAFF
TGTGCCAGCAGCCTTTCAGGGGCCTTTATGAACACTGAAGCTTTCTTT
>19|TRBJ2-6|-|-|TRBV7-3
CASSLTHGVTGSGANVLTF
TGTGCCAGCAGCTTAACCCATGGGGTGACAGGCTCTGGGGCCAACGTCCTGACTTTC
>15|TRBJ1-1|TRBD1|-|TRBV30
CARYSTGEEDTEAFF
TGTGCCAGATACTCGACAGGGGAAGAGGACACTGAAGCTTTCTTT
>15|TRBJ2-5|-|-|TRBV6-5
CASSPRGGGGETQYF
TGTGCCAGCAGTCCCCGAGGCGGAGGAGGAGAGACCCAGTACTTC
>13|TRBJ2-5|-|-|TRBV9
CASSLDGQETQYF
TGTGCCAGCAGCTTGGACGGCCAAGAGACCCAGTACTTC
>15|TRBJ1-6|-|-|TRBV2
CASSESEIGNSPLHF
TGTGCCAGCAGTGAATCGGAGATCGGAAATTCACCCCTCCACTTT
>14|TRBJ1-5|-|once|TRBV18
CASSPANRDKPQHF
TGTGCCAGCTCACCCGCCAACAGGGATAAGCCCCAGCATTTT
>14|TRBJ1-1|-|-|TRBV19
CASSEQGSFTEAFF
TGTGCCAGTAGTGAACAGGGTTCGTTCACTGAAGCTTTCTTT
>15|TRBJ2-3|TRBD2|-|TRBV6-5
CACRTSGGAGDTQYF
TGTGCCTGTCGGACTAGCGGGGGGGCCGGGGATACGCAGTATTTT
>17|TRBJ2-3|TRBD2|-|TRBV7-8
CASSFKRGLSHSDTQYF
TGTGCCAGCAGCTTTAAGCGGGGGCTCTCACACTCAGATACGCAGTATTTT
>16|TRBJ2-2|-|-|TRBV7-9
CASSSTQGRDTGELFF
TGTGCCAGCAGCTCTACACAGGGTCGAGACACCGGGGAGCTGTTTTTT
>14|TRBJ2-7|-|-|TRBV11-2
CASSRGFISYEQYF
TGTGCCAGCAGCCGTGGGTTTATCTCCTACGAGCAGTACTTC
>16|TRBJ1-3|-|-|TRBV25-1
CASSEPGAYSGNTIYF
TGTGCCAGCAGTGAACCCGGGGCCTACTCTGGAAACACCATATATTTT
>16|TRBJ1-2|-|few|TRBV6-1
CASSELGGRFNYGYTF
TGTGCCAGCAGTGAACTGGGAGGGAGGTTTAACTATGGCTACACCTTC
>15|TRBJ1-2|-|-|TRBV2
CASSGQGELNYGYTF
TGTGCCAGCAGTGGGCAGGGCGAACTTAACTATGGCTACACCTTC
>14|TRBJ1-5|-|-|TRBV15
CATGVWPTNQPQHF
TGTGCCACCGGTGTTTGGCCCACTAATCAGCCCCAGCATTTT
>16|TRBJ2-7|TRBD2|-|TRBV5-4
CASSLAWASGGNEQYF
TGTGCCAGCAGCTTGGCCTGGGCTAGCGGGGGGAACGAGCAGTACTTC
>16|TRBJ1-1|TRBD1|-|TRBV18
CASSSRTGGAGTEAFF
TGTGCCAGCTCATCGCGGACAGGGGGCGCGGGCACTGAAGCTTTCTTT
>16|TRBJ2-3|-|-|TRBV3-1/TRBV3-2
CASSRRVVWSGDTQYF
TGTGCCAGCAGCCGGAGGGTGGTTTGGAGTGGGGATACGCAGTATTTT
>14|TRBJ1-2|-|-|TRBV7-8
CAIRGGEESYGYTF
TGTGCCATCCGAGGGGGTGAGGAGAGCTATGGCTACACCTTC
>15|TRBJ1-2|TRBD1|-|TRBV5-1
CASSISGQGSEGYTF
TGCGCCAGCAGCATTTCGGGACAGGGAAGTGAGGGCTACACCTTC
>13|TRBJ2-2|-|-|TRBV6-1
CASRDRVAGELFF
TGTGCCAGCAGAGATAGAGTAGCCGGGGAGCTGTTTTTT
>14|TRBJ1-3|-|-|TRBV19
CASSLLGSGNTIYF
TGTGCCAGTAGCCTCTTGGGCTCTGGAAACACCATATATTTT
>14|TRBJ1-2|-|-|TRBV6-1
CASSEVGAAYGYTF
TGTGCCAGCAGTGAGGTCGGGGCCGCCTATGGCTACACCTTC
>13|TRBJ1-2|-|-|TRBV5-1
CASSFSANYGYTF
TGCGCCAGCAGCTTTTCGGCTAACTATGGCTACACCTTC
>13|TRBJ1-2|-|-|TRBV9
CASSVGGDYGYTF
TGTGCCAGCAGCGTAGGAGGGGACTATGGCTACACCTTC
>17|TRBJ2-5|TRBD2|-|TRBV7-7
CASSSGTSGANQETQYF
TGTGCCAGCAGCTCCGGGACTAGCGGGGCTAACCAAGAGACCCAGTACTTC
>15|TRBJ2-7|-|once|TRBV6-5
CASSPSWGRTYEQYF
TGTGCCAGCAGTCCCTCTTGGGGACGAACCTACGAGCAGTACTTC
>16|TRBJ1-5|-|-|TRBV6-1
CASSEDFGGENQPQHF
TGTGCCAGCAGTGAAGACTTTGGGGGCGAGAATCAGCCCCAGCATTTT
>15|TRBJ1-4|-|-|TRBV5-5
CASSLAIGVGEKLFF
TGTGCCAGCAGCTTGGCAATAGGGGTTGGCGAAAAACTGTTTTTT
>15|TRBJ1-5|-|few|TRBV19
CASKNRGRGNQPQHF
TGTGCCAGTAAAAATAGGGGTAGGGGCAATCAGCCCCAGCATTTT
>13|TRBJ1-4|-|-|TRBV6-5
CAFRDSGREKLFF
TGTGCCTTCAGGGATTCGGGTCGTGAAAAACTGTTTTTT
>11|TRBJ2-5|-|once|TRBV2
CANSPGETQYF
TGTGCCAACTCTCCTGGGGAGACCCAGTACTTC
>15|TRBJ1-1|-|-|TRBV5-1
CASSTGAPLNTEAFF
TGCGCCAGCAGCACGGGGGCCCCTTTAAACACTGAAGCTTTCTTT
>14|TRBJ1-5|-|-|TRBV28
CASSLIRGNQPQHF
TGTGCCAGCAGTTTAATCCGGGGCAATCAGCCCCAGCATTTT